This T cell receptor (beta chain) was found in a study of blood T cell repertoires in COVID-19. Across the whole study: From the United States, Italy and Spain came samples of acute and convalescent COVID-19. The analysed material was cDNA or gDNA that came from T cells, B-cell-depleted T cells, or PBMCs.

This CDR3 is 17 amino acids long. In the authors' methods: Reference gene primer amplification yielded estimated nucleated cell counts. Measured with immunoSEQ multiplex PCR; TCRdb has only the in-frame clones, and not every one. That table is the source of V, J and clone size, and D and trimming were worked out from the DNA. The sample lists 75,000 to 100,000 clones, approximately 85% seen once, with 6% to 8.5% in the top ten. Sequencing input: peripheral blood. This sequence originates from a man in his 70s with acute or convalescent COVID-19. The chain joins TRBV5-3 to TRBJ1-1; 10 nucleotides line up with TRBD1. TRBV5-3 qualifies as an ORF whose function is uncertain. The CDR3 here is CTMQLRDRGLWNTEAFF. In DNA, the CDR3 is TGTACCATGCAACTACGGGACAGGGGTTTATGGAACACTGAAGCTTTCTTT.